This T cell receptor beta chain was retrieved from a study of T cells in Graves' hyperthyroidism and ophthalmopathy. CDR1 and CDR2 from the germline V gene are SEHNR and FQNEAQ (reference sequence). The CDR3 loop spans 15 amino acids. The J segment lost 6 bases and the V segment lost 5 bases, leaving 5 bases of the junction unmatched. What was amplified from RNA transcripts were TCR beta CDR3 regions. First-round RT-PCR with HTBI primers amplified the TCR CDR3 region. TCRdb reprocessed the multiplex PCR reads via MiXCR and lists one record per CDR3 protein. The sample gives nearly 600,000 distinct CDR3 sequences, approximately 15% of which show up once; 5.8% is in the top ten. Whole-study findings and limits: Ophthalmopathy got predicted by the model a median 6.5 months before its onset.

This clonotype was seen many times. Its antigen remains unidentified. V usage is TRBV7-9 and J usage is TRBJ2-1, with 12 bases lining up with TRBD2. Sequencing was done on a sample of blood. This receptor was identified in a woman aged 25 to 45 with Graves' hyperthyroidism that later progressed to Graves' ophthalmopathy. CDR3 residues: CASSIGLAGTNEQFF. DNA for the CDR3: TGTGCCAGCAGCATCGGACTAGCGGGGACCAATGAGCAGTTCTTC.